This entry lists 31 T cell receptor beta chains sequenced from one sample in a study of shared clonotypes between healthy human individuals (dated by TCRdb to about 2020). The method behind the library was the immunoSEQ multiplex PCR assay. TCRdb carries this immuneACCESS record with in-frame sequences only. Its versions omit some clonotypes, under half of them owing to an unresolved V gene in the studies checked, with the rest unexplained. The sample yields 550,000 to 800,000 clones; approximately 79% were counted once. 1.5% to 2% of the sample is taken by the ten largest. Sequenced input: memory CD4+ T cells sorted from blood. Interpreted using the paper, the cell subset or site label stands for: CD45RA-negative fraction. These receptor sequences come from a woman in her 30s in good health.

The J gene is TRBJ1-5, the V gene TRBV19, with a possible D match to TRBD1 (6 bases). Germline V gives CDR1 LNHDA, CDR2 SQIVND (reference sequence). The V and J ends lost 4 bases and 0 bases respectively, with 13 bases between them. CDR3 length: 16 amino acids. CDR3 protein: CASSTDRYYSNQPQHF. DNA of the CDR3: TGTGCCAGTAGTACGGACAGATACTATAGCAATCAGCCCCAGCATTTT.

The chain couples TRBV6-1 to TRBJ2-7; D ambiguous. The ends were cut back, 8 bases at V and 2 bases at J, with 13 bases in the middle. CDR3 size: 13 residues. The germline V gene has CDR1 MNHNS and CDR2 SASEGT. This chain's CDR3 is CASRASATYEQYF. The CDR3 coding sequence is TGTGCCAGCCGCGCGTCTGCAACCTACGAGCAGTACTTC.

The chain combines TRBV4-1 with TRBJ2-3; D unresolved. The V gene lost 5 bases and the J gene lost 0 bases, with 9 bases spanning the gap. CDR1 MGHRA and CDR2 YSYEKL come from the germline V gene. The CDR3 is 14 residues long. CDR3 in DNA: TGCGCCAGCAGCGCCCACTCTAGCACAGATACGCAGTATTTT. Residues: CASSAHSSTDTQYF.

This clone was seen a handful of times. The chain recombines TRBV28 with TRBJ2-6, with D uncertain. Germline lookup yields CDR1 MDHEN and CDR2 SYDVKM. The CDR3 has 15 residues. V shed 6 bases and J shed 0 bases, with 9 bases lying between them. The CDR3 loop reads CASSHPLSGANVLTF. The CDR3 DNA follows: TGTGCCAGCAGCCACCCCCTCTCTGGGGCCAACGTCCTGACTTTC. Variable domain in full (rest from reference TRBV28 and TRBJ2-6): DVKVTQSSRYLVKRTGEKVFLECVQDMDHENMFWYRQDPGLGLRLIYFSYDVKMKEKGDIPEGYSVSREKKERFSLILESASTNQTSMYLCASSHPLSGANVLTFGAGSRLTVL.

About this clone: Different DNA sequences within this sample yield the same CDR3. V usage is TRBV10-2 and J usage is TRBJ1-5, with TRBD1 identical over 12 bases. The germline V gene encodes CDR1 WSHSY and CDR2 SAAADI. V lost 9 bases, J lost 6 bases, and 6 bases stayed unmatched. The CDR3 spans 14 residues. In nucleotides, the CDR3 is TGCGCCAGTACGGGACAGGGGGCAAGTCAGCCCCAGCATTTT. It translates to CASTGQGASQPQHF.

Comments on this clone: Germline is not matched at one junction end, which may reflect a read error. The chain employs TRBV6-6 and TRBJ2-7, with D possibly TRBD2 on 7 matching bases. The CDR3 covers 14 residues. Germline V gene sequence: CDR1 MNHNY, CDR2 SVGAGI (reference sequence). Here the CDR3 DNA reads TGCGCCAGCAGTAGGGGGGGACAAACCTACGAGCAGTACTTC. Encoded protein: CASSRGGQTYEQYF.

This chain links TRBV6-1 with TRBJ1-5, with unresolved D. The CDR3 is 16 amino acids. CDR1 and CDR2 (germline): MNHNS, SASEGT. The V gene lost 2 bases and the J gene lost 5 bases, with 16 bases spanning the gap. This CDR3 reads CASSERVLDWDQPQHF. The CDR3, as DNA: TGTGCCAGCAGTGAAAGGGTTTTAGACTGGGATCAGCCCCAGCATTTT.

The chain links TRBV6-5 to TRBJ1-2; TRBD1 agrees at 9 bases. Germline assignment: CDR1 MNHEY and CDR2 SVGAGI. Losses at the gene ends were 7 bases for V and 8 bases for J; bases not matched to a gene: 14. The CDR3 sequence is 15 residues long. The CDR3 DNA reads as TGTGCCAGCACCCCAGCCACGACAGGGGGGGCGGGCTACACCTTC. Its translation: CASTPATTGGAGYTF.

The V and J genes are TRBV11-2 and TRBJ1-4; D not certain. V lost 3 bases and J lost 10, with 12 bases in between. CDR3 length: 13 residues. The germline gives CDR1 SGHAT, CDR2 FQNNGV. Here the CDR3 reads CASSLSDLAKLFF. The CDR3 region has the DNA TGTGCCAGCAGCTTGAGTGATCTCGCAAAACTGTTTTTT. The variable domain in full, completed from reference TRBV11-2 and TRBJ1-4, reads EAGVAQSPRYKIIEKRQSVAFWCNPISGHATLYWYQQILGQGPKLLIQFQNNGVVDDSQLPKDRFSAERLKGVDSTLKIQPAKLEDSAVYLCASSLSDLAKLFFGSGTQLSVL.

This clone was observed a handful of times. This chain connects TRBV19 to TRBJ2-2; 7 positions match TRBD2. V shed 6 bases and J 1 base; nucleotides not matched to a gene: 2. This CDR3 is built from 14 residues. The germline V gene has CDR1 LNHDA and CDR2 SQIVND (reference sequence). CDR3 DNA sequence: TGTGCCAGTAGAGGGAGGGGGAACACCGGGGAGCTGTTTTTT. Its protein product is CASRGRGNTGELFF.

The rearrangement links TRBV10-3 to TRBJ2-3, with D maybe TRBD1 (6 bases). The V end lost 3 bases, the J end lost 2 bases, and 9 bases lay between the germline ends. CDR1 and CDR2 (germline): ENHRY, SYGVKD. The CDR3 runs to 14 residues. The CDR3 region is CAISDRGPTDTQYF. The CDR3 nucleotides are TGTGCCATCAGTGACAGGGGTCCCACAGATACGCAGTATTTT.

This clone was counted only a few times. V is TRBV2 and J is TRBJ2-5, with unresolved D. The CDR3 is 11 amino acids. Germline lookup yields CDR1 SNHLY and CDR2 FYNNEI. Deletions cut 4 bases from V and 11 bases from J, with 11 bases between. CDR3 nucleotides: TGTGCCAGCAGTGTTACAAGTTGGCAGTACTTC. Amino acids: CASSVTSWQYF.

This clone was seen a handful of times. The rearrangement links TRBV29-1 to TRBJ2-7; D could derive from TRBD1 or TRBD2 (5 bases each). The CDR3 has 10 residues. Germline assignment: CDR1 SQVTM and CDR2 ANQGSEA. V lost 4 bases and J 6 bases, leaving 7 bases between the germline ends. Here the CDR3 DNA reads TGCAGCGTTGGGGGGTCCGAGCAGTACTTC. Its protein is CSVGGSEQYF.

The CDR3 sequence: CASSPRDGSYEQYF. CDR3 sequence (DNA): TGTGCCAGCAGTCCACGGGACGGGTCCTACGAGCAGTACTTC. V is TRBV27 and J is TRBJ2-7, with D tentatively TRBD1 or TRBD2 (5 bases each). V dropped 5 bases and J dropped 1 base, with 12 bases sitting between them. Germline values: CDR1 MNHEY, CDR2 SMNVEV (reference sequence). The CDR3 runs to 14 residues.

V gene TRBV11-3 combines with J gene TRBJ2-7; 11 nucleotides match TRBD1. Germline V gives CDR1 SGHNT, CDR2 YENEEA. J gave up 1 base and V 5 bases, and 4 bases lay outside the gene matches. The CDR3 spans 15 residues. CDR3: CASSPGQGVSYEQYF. The CDR3, as DNA: TGTGCCAGCAGCCCGGGACAGGGGGTTTCCTACGAGCAGTACTTC.

This chain joins TRBV29-1 and TRBJ2-5; the match to TRBD2 covers 10 bases. J gave up 5 bases and V 5 bases, and 8 bases lay outside the gene matches. Germline V gives CDR1 SQVTM, CDR2 ANQGSEA. CDR3 length equals 14 residues. CDR3 in amino acids: CSVSPSGRGETQYF. Here the CDR3 DNA reads TGCAGCGTTAGCCCTAGCGGGAGAGGGGAGACCCAGTACTTC.

This clone has more than one count but fewer than ten. This chain joins TRBV27 and TRBJ2-7; 9 positions match TRBD2. The V segment lost 0 bases and the J segment 4 bases; nucleotides outside the gene matches: 13. From germline, CDR1 is MNHEY and CDR2 SMNVEV (reference sequence). The CDR3 contains 18 residues. CDR3 sequence (DNA): TGTGCCAGCAGTTTATCTCCGTGGGGAGCGGGAGGTGGTTACGAGCAGTACTTC. It encodes CASSLSPWGAGGGYEQYF.

The V gene is TRBV30, the J gene TRBJ2-5; 7 bases are shared with TRBD2. Germline CDR1 and CDR2: GTSNPN and SVGIG (reference sequence). The CDR3 runs 13 residues. Trimming removed 3 bases from V and 4 bases from J; junction bases left unmatched: 5. This CDR3 is CAWRPGTTETQYF. CDR3 sequence (DNA): TGTGCCTGGAGGCCTGGGACTACAGAGACCCAGTACTTC.

The V gene is TRBV4-1, the J gene TRBJ2-1, with D perhaps TRBD1 (5 bases). With 4 bases removed from V and 7 bases from J, the gap between germline ends came to 20 bases. The CDR3 extends over 16 amino acids. The germline gives CDR1 MGHRA, CDR2 YSYEKL. CDR3 protein: CASSPTGGALRNEQFF. The CDR3 coding sequence is TGCGCCAGCAGCCCCACCGGTGGGGCCTTGCGGAATGAGCAGTTCTTC.

The V gene is TRBV4-2, the J gene TRBJ2-5; D is perhaps TRBD2 (6 bases). Trimming shortened V by 3 bases and J by 4 bases, and 18 bases separated the two germline ends. The CDR3 loop spans 16 amino acids. From germline, CDR1 is LGHNA and CDR2 YNFKEQ. The CDR3 DNA reads as TGTGCCAGCAGCCAGGGGGTGCGGGATGCCGGAGAGACCCAGTACTTC. Translation gives CASSQGVRDAGETQYF.

V gene TRBV6-6 combines with J gene TRBJ2-1; 9 nucleotides align to TRBD2. The CDR3 consists of 15 residues. Trimming removed 2 bases from V and 5 bases from J; junction bases left unmatched: 4. Per the germline V gene, CDR1 is MNHNY and CDR2 is SVGAGI (reference sequence). The CDR3 protein is CASSYRASGDNEQFF. DNA for the CDR3: TGTGCCAGCAGTTACCGGGCTAGCGGGGACAATGAGCAGTTCTTC.

J is TRBJ2-1 and V is TRBV7-3; D might be TRBD2 (6 bases). V was shortened by 5 bases and J by 6 bases, with 14 bases between the two germline ends. Germline loops: CDR1 SGHTA, CDR2 FQGTGA. The length of the CDR3 is 14 residues. The chain's CDR3 is CASSRLGGGNEQFF. The CDR3 DNA is TGTGCCAGCAGCCGGCTGGGGGGTGGCAATGAGCAGTTCTTC.

V is TRBV21-1 and J is TRBJ2-2; the table names TRBD1, a call not compared with the DNA. TRBV21-1 is labeled a pseudogene. The CDR3 contains 17 residues. CDR3 coding DNA: TGTGCCAGCAGGTTCCGGGTCTACACAGGCTTGACCGGGGAGCTGTTTTTT. Translating gives CASRFRVYTGLTGELFF.

This clone was recorded a few times. The rearrangement uses TRBV10-2 and TRBJ2-7, with 10 bases matching TRBD1. V shed 6 bases and J 2 bases; nucleotides not matched to a gene: 7. CDR1 and CDR2 from the germline V gene are WSHSY and SAAADI. The CDR3 has 15 residues. The CDR3 is CASRDRGTPAYEQYF. The CDR3 nucleotides read TGCGCCAGCAGGGACAGGGGGACCCCAGCCTACGAGCAGTACTTC.

V is TRBV6-1 and J is TRBJ1-2; no clear D. CDR3 length: 11 amino acids. Germline V gene lookup returns CDR1 MNHNS and CDR2 SASEGT. Trimming cost V 7 bases and J 8 bases, with 11 bases left between them. CDR3 bases: TGTGCCAGCATTAGGGATTTGGGCTACACCTTC. Amino acids: CASIRDLGYTF.

This chain links TRBV5-1 with TRBJ2-3; D is ambiguous. The V and J ends lost 4 bases and 5 bases respectively, with 8 bases between them. Per the germline V gene, CDR1 is SGHRS and CDR2 is YFSETQ. CDR3 length: 12 residues. CDR3 region: CASSHKGDTQYF. Written as DNA, the CDR3 is TGCGCCAGCAGCCACAAGGGAGATACGCAGTATTTT.

V usage is TRBV10-3 and J usage is TRBJ2-1; D gene unclear. The CDR3 loop spans 14 amino acids. The germline CDR1 and CDR2 sequences are ENHRY and SYGVKD. The V and J ends lost 3 bases and 6 bases respectively, with 12 bases between them. CDR3 sequence reads: CAISESLTANEQFF. As DNA, the CDR3 is TGTGCCATCAGTGAAAGTTTGACTGCCAATGAGCAGTTCTTC.

This clone was detected only once. The chain joins TRBV5-1 to TRBJ2-1; TRBD2 aligns across 11 bases. The germline V gene has CDR1 SGHRS and CDR2 YFSETQ. V lost 2 bases to trimming and J lost 15 bases; unmatched junction nucleotides: 13. This CDR3 is built from 15 residues. CDR3 loop: CASSFSGTSGSRGFF. The CDR3, as DNA: TGCGCCAGCAGCTTTTCCGGGACTAGCGGATCCCGTGGGTTCTTC.

The chain uses TRBV18 and TRBJ2-7, with a possible D match to TRBD1 (6 bases). This CDR3 is built from 13 residues. Germline V lookup: CDR1 KGHSH, CDR2 LQKENI. V was shortened by 0 bases and J by 7 bases, with 10 bases between the two germline ends. The CDR3 here is CASSPPVGGEQYF. The CDR3 bases are TGTGCCAGCTCACCACCGGTAGGGGGAGAGCAGTACTTC.

In the case of this clone: Within the sample, other DNA sequences also encode this same CDR3. CDR3 bases: TGCGCCAGCAGCCCCGGGACCCCTAGGGATACGCAGTATTTT. It codes for CASSPGTPRDTQYF. This chain connects TRBV5-1 to TRBJ2-3; D is perhaps TRBD1 or TRBD2 (5 bases each). CDR1 and CDR2 (germline): SGHRS, YFSETQ. The V gene lost 4 bases and the J gene lost 6 bases, with 15 bases spanning the gap. This CDR3 contains 14 residues.

This rearrangement joins TRBV18 to TRBJ2-7, with 10 bases that match TRBD1. The CDR3 has 16 amino acids. Germline V gene sequence: CDR1 KGHSH, CDR2 LQKENI. The V gene end was trimmed by 6 bases and the J gene end by 5 bases; junction bases not matched to a gene: 13. The CDR3 here is CASSQNRDRGTHEQYF. CDR3 bases: TGTGCCAGCTCCCAGAACCGGGACAGGGGTACACACGAGCAGTACTTC.